What follows are 29 T cell receptor beta chains derived from one specimen sequenced in a study of T cell responses to AZD1222 COVID-19 vaccine. Libraries were prepared by immunoSEQ multiplex PCR; TCRdb keeps only in-frame clonotypes and omits some of them. The sample lists 68,000 or so clones; over 60% were seen once. The sample here was peripheral blood, taken on day 0 of AZD1222 vaccination. The receptor source for this set is an adult in good health.

The CDR3, as DNA: TGCGCCAGCAGCCAAGGGTCCGGTTCCTCTGGAAACACCATATATTTT. Translated: CASSQGSGSSGNTIYF. The chain carries TRBV4-1 and TRBJ1-3; unclear D gene. CDR3 length equals 16 residues. The V end was cut by 1 base, the J end by 0 bases, with 10 bases between. The germline V gene encodes CDR1 MGHRA and CDR2 YSYEKL.

This chain connects TRBV19 to TRBJ2-7; TRBD1 might be the D (7 bases). Per the germline V gene, CDR1 is LNHDA and CDR2 is SQIVND (reference sequence). This CDR3 region has 14 residues. V lost 3 bases and J 3 bases, leaving 12 bases between the germline ends. The chain's CDR3 is CASSIRGTVYEQYF. CDR3 nucleotides: TGTGCCAGTAGTATCCGGGGGACAGTCTACGAGCAGTACTTC.

This chain connects TRBV3-1 (or the pseudogene TRBV3-2) to TRBJ1-1; D not certain. Trimming cost V 0 bases and J 1 base, with 12 bases left between them. Germline CDR1 reads LGHDT; CDR2 reads YNNKEL (reference sequence). The CDR3 consists of 16 residues. In nucleotides, the CDR3 is TGTGCCAGCAGCCAAGATCTATCGGGTCGGAACACTGAAGCTTTCTTT. This gives the protein CASSQDLSGRNTEAFF.

The chain joins TRBV30 to TRBJ2-3; TRBD1 aligns across 7 bases. Per the germline V gene, CDR1 is GTSNPN and CDR2 is SVGIG (reference sequence). V gave up 6 bases and J gave up 2 bases; unmatched junction bases: 5. This CDR3 region has 13 residues. In nucleotides, the CDR3 is TGTGCCTGCCAGACAGGGTACACAGATACGCAGTATTTT. Translated: CACQTGYTDTQYF.

The V gene is TRBV3-1 (or the pseudogene TRBV3-2), the J gene TRBJ1-1, with D maybe TRBD1 (5 bases). With 6 bases removed from V and 1 base from J, the gap between germline ends came to 12 bases. Per germline, CDR1 LGHDT and CDR2 YNNKEL (reference sequence). This CDR3 spans 14 amino acids. CDR3 loop: CASRASTGNTEAFF. The CDR3, as DNA: TGTGCCAGCAGAGCCTCAACAGGGAACACTGAAGCTTTCTTT.

V and J are TRBV7-9 and TRBJ2-7, with 7 bases aligning to TRBD1. J gave up 2 bases and V 5 bases, and 3 bases lay outside the gene matches. The germline gives CDR1 SEHNR, CDR2 FQNEAQ (reference sequence). The CDR3 totals 13 residues. CDR3 in amino acids: CASSTGTAYEQYF. DNA of the CDR3: TGTGCCAGCAGCACAGGGACAGCCTACGAGCAGTACTTC.

The rearrangement joins TRBV30 to TRBJ1-5; no clear D gene. CDR1 and CDR2 from the germline V gene are GTSNPN and SVGIG (reference sequence). V was shortened by 2 bases and J by 4 bases, with 12 bases between the two germline ends. CDR3 size: 14 residues. The CDR3 DNA sequence: TGTGCCTGGAGTCTAGGACCGAGGAATCAGCCCCAGCATTTT. Its translation is CAWSLGPRNQPQHF.

The gene calls are TRBV21-1 and TRBJ2-3. TRBV21-1 represents a pseudogene. This CDR3 is built from 15 residues. The DNA of the CDR3 is TGTGCCAGCAGCGGTCCCGGGGGCTCCGAAGATACGCAGTATTTT. Translated: CASSGPGGSEDTQYF.

The chain has TRBV14 and TRBJ2-1; 7 bases are a match to TRBD2. This CDR3 contains 16 residues. Germline V CDR1 and CDR2: SGHDN, FVKESK. The V segment lost 4 bases and the J segment 4 bases; nucleotides outside the gene matches: 10. Here the CDR3 DNA reads TGTGCCAGCAGCCCTTACGGACTAGTAGATTACAATGAGCAGTTCTTC. It yields the protein CASSPYGLVDYNEQFF. Full variable domain (outside the CDR3, taken from reference TRBV14 and TRBJ2-1): EAGVTQFPSHSVIEKGQTVTLRCDPISGHDNLYWYRRVMGKEIKFLLHFVKESKQDESGMPNNRFLAERTGGTYSTLKVQPAELEDSGVYFCASSPYGLVDYNEQFFGPGTRLTVL.

V usage is TRBV6-2 or TRBV6-3 and J usage is TRBJ2-3; D gene uncertain. This CDR3 contains 14 residues. CDR1 and CDR2 from the germline V gene are MNHEY and SVGEGT. Trimming removed 6 bases from V and 0 bases from J, with 10 bases in between. In nucleotides, the CDR3 is TGTGCCAGCAGCCCCCGGAAGAGCACAGATACGCAGTATTTT. It specifies CASSPRKSTDTQYF.

This clone appeared once. V gene TRBV20-1 combines with J gene TRBJ2-7; perhaps D is TRBD1 or TRBD2 (6 bases each). Trimming took 3 bases from V and 2 from J, leaving 17 bases between them. The CDR3 has 15 residues. In germline, CDR1 is DFQATT, CDR2 SNEGSKA (reference sequence). The CDR3 loop is CSASMVGGNPYEQYF. CDR3 in DNA: TGCAGTGCTAGTATGGTGGGGGGCAATCCCTACGAGCAGTACTTC.

This clone was observed a single time. The CDR3 coding sequence is TGTGCCAGCAGCTTAATAGCCCCCCGGCGGGGGGGCCTGACAGATACGCAGTATTTT. Its translation is CASSLIAPRRGGLTDTQYF. The chain joins TRBV7-3 to TRBJ2-3, with 9 nucleotides matching TRBD2. The CDR3 is made up of 19 amino acids. After removal of 1 base from V and 3 bases from J, the junction contained 14 bases not matched to a gene. Germline CDR1 and CDR2: SGHTA and FQGTGA. The entire variable domain, with the rest obtained from reference TRBV7-3 and TRBJ2-3, is as follows: GAGVSQTPSNKVTEKGKYVELRCDPISGHTALYWYRQSLGQGPEFLIYFQGTGAADDSGLPNDRFFAVRPEGSVSTLKIQRTERGDSAVYLCASSLIAPRRGGLTDTQYFGPGTRLTVL.

The chain links TRBV6-6 to TRBJ2-3; TRBD2 matches at 8 bases. The junction had 7 bases not matched to a gene; V was cut back by 11 bases and J by 0 bases. This CDR3 comprises 14 residues. CDR1 and CDR2 from the germline V gene are MNHNY and SVGAGI (reference sequence). CDR3 residues: CAARTGGSTDTQYF. The CDR3 DNA is TGTGCCGCTCGAACGGGGGGGAGCACAGATACGCAGTATTTT.

A few counts support this clone. The chain is built from TRBV4-1 and TRBJ1-2; the D is unclear. The V and J ends lost 1 base and 2 bases respectively, with 20 bases between them. Germline V gene sequence: CDR1 MGHRA, CDR2 YSYEKL. The CDR3 has 18 amino acids. CDR3 amino acids: CASSQVTSIRLVNYGYTF. CDR3 in DNA: TGCGCCAGCAGCCAAGTTACGAGCATCAGGTTGGTGAACTATGGCTACACCTTC.

CDR3 DNA sequence: TGTGCCAGCCGATTTGCGGACAGTAATCAGCCCCAGCATTTT. Translating gives CASRFADSNQPQHF. The chain is built from TRBV2 and TRBJ1-5; a possible D gene is TRBD1 (6 bases). CDR1 and CDR2 from the germline V gene are SNHLY and FYNNEI. This CDR3 has 14 amino acids. With 8 bases removed from V and 4 bases from J, the gap between germline ends came to 15 bases.

The V call is TRBV5-5, the J call TRBJ1-2; D uncertain. The ends were cut back, 7 bases at V and 2 bases at J, with 12 bases in the middle. Looked up from germline, CDR1 is SGHKS and CDR2 is YYEKEE (reference sequence). There are 13 residues in the CDR3. CDR3 amino acids: CASRRGENYGYTF. The CDR3 DNA reads TGTGCCAGCCGTCGCGGGGAAAACTATGGCTACACCTTC.

Only a few counts were recorded for this clone. The genes are TRBV10-3 and TRBJ1-3; the D gene is possibly TRBD1 (5 bases). This CDR3 contains 15 residues. V gave up 10 bases and J gave up 0 bases, with 16 bases separating them. Germline-derived CDR1 and CDR2 are ENHRY and SYGVKD. The CDR3 DNA follows: TGTGCCACCTCGGAGGGGCCGATCTCTGGAAACACCATATATTTT. The encoded protein is CATSEGPISGNTIYF.

The gene calls are TRBV7-2 and TRBJ2-7, with unresolved D. The CDR3 spans 16 residues. With 0 bases removed from V and 2 bases from J, the gap between germline ends came to 14 bases. The germline V gene has CDR1 SGHTA and CDR2 FQGNSA. As DNA, the CDR3 is TGTGCCAGCAGCTTAGCGCTCGGAGACAAACCCTACGAGCAGTACTTC. This encodes CASSLALGDKPYEQYF.

The genes are TRBV4-2 and TRBJ2-4; 11 positions match TRBD2. V lost 0 bases, J lost 7 bases, and 2 bases stayed unmatched. CDR3 length: 15 residues. Germline-derived CDR1 and CDR2 are LGHNA and YNFKEQ. CDR3 sequence: CASSQERTSGNIQYF. In nucleotides, the CDR3 is TGTGCCAGCAGCCAAGAAAGGACTAGCGGGAACATTCAGTACTTC.

This clone has a handful of counts. The V call is TRBV5-4, the J call TRBJ1-2; D unclear. CDR1 is SGHNT and CDR2 is YYREEE in the germline V gene (reference sequence). The CDR3 consists of 11 residues. Trimming pared 3 bases from V and 7 bases from J, leaving 7 bases between. The CDR3 is CASSSFGGYTF. The DNA for the CDR3 is TGTGCCAGCAGCTCGTTCGGTGGCTACACCTTC. The full variable domain, rest sourced from reference TRBV5-4 and TRBJ1-2, is ETGVTQSPTHLIKTRGQQVTLRCSSQSGHNTVSWYQQALGQGPQFIFQYYREEENGRGNFPPRFSGLQFPNYSSELNVNALELDDSALYLCASSSFGGYTFGSGTRLTVV.

The CDR3 sequence: CASTERGLAVADTQYF. CDR3 DNA: TGTGCCAGCACCGAGAGGGGACTAGCGGTTGCAGATACGCAGTATTTT. V is TRBV5-4 and J is TRBJ2-3; 11 bases match TRBD2. Looked up from germline, CDR1 is SGHNT and CDR2 is YYREEE (reference sequence). This CDR3 spans 16 amino acids. The trim removed 6 bases at V and 4 bases at J, leaving 10 bases unmatched.

The genes are TRBV7-2 and TRBJ2-1; 9 positions agree with TRBD2. Germline trimming cut 1 base from V and 4 bases from J; bases unmatched to any gene: 11. The CDR3 consists of 18 residues. The germline V gene has CDR1 SGHTA and CDR2 FQGNSA. The chain's CDR3 is CASSLVFAGGPFYNEQFF. CDR3 nucleotides: TGTGCCAGCAGCTTAGTTTTTGCGGGGGGGCCTTTTTACAATGAGCAGTTCTTC.

This clone was seen more than once but under ten times. The chain has TRBV20-1 and TRBJ1-2; 9 bases align to TRBD1. With V trimmed by 3 bases and J by 3 bases, 8 bases remained unmatched. The CDR3 covers 15 residues. Looked up from germline, CDR1 is DFQATT and CDR2 is SNEGSKA (reference sequence). The CDR3 nucleotides read TGCAGTGCTAGTAGCCTACAGGGGGCTGACTATGGCTACACCTTC. This encodes CSASSLQGADYGYTF.

The chain employs TRBV12-5 and TRBJ1-6; 7 bases fit TRBD1. The V gene end was trimmed by 2 bases and the J gene end by 8 bases; junction bases not matched to a gene: 6. The CDR3 is 15 amino acids. Germline lookup yields CDR1 LGHNT and CDR2 FRNRAP. CDR3 sequence (DNA): TGTGCTAGTGGTTTGTTCACAGGGGTCCATTCACCCCTCCACTTT. Its translation: CASGLFTGVHSPLHF.

The V and J genes are TRBV28 and TRBJ1-4, with D unresolved. The CDR3 is 13 residues long. Trimming left V 3 bases short and J 3 bases short, with 5 bases between. The germline V gene has CDR1 MDHEN and CDR2 SYDVKM. In DNA form, the CDR3 reads TGTGCCAGCAGTTTTCGGGCTAATGAAAAACTGTTTTTT. Its translation: CASSFRANEKLFF.

The J gene is TRBJ1-1, the V gene TRBV14, with D possibly TRBD1 on 5 matching bases. The CDR3 spans 13 residues. The germline CDR1 and CDR2 sequences are SGHDN and FVKESK. Trimming cost V 3 bases and J 6 bases, with 11 bases left between them. In DNA form, the CDR3 reads TGTGCCAGCAGCCAGGGCAGGGTTGCTGAAGCTTTCTTT. Encoded protein: CASSQGRVAEAFF.

This sequence joins TRBV19 and TRBJ1-5, with TRBD1 matching over 9 bases. V was clipped by 4 bases and J by 6 bases; unmatched bases: 13. Germline lookup yields CDR1 LNHDA and CDR2 SQIVND (reference sequence). The CDR3 is 17 amino acids. The chain's CDR3 is CASSTTGTGSGGQPQHF. The CDR3 DNA reads as TGTGCCAGTAGTACCACCGGGACAGGGTCCGGGGGTCAGCCCCAGCATTTT. Drawing the rest from reference TRBV19 and TRBJ1-5, the complete variable domain is DGGITQSPKYLFRKEGQNVTLSCEQNLNHDAMYWYRQDPGQGLRLIYYSQIVNDFQKGDIAEGYSVSREKKESFPLTVTSAQKNPTAFYLCASSTTGTGSGGQPQHFGDGTRLSIL.

V gene TRBV18 combines with J gene TRBJ2-7; D uncertain. Germline CDR1 is KGHSH and CDR2 is LQKENI. V was trimmed by 6 bases and J by 5 bases, leaving 11 bases between them. CDR3 length equals 12 residues. CDR3 amino acids: CASSLGDNEQYF. In DNA, the CDR3 is TGTGCCAGCTCGCTGGGTGATAACGAGCAGTACTTC. The full variable domain, its missing parts supplied by reference TRBV18 and TRBJ2-7, is NAGVMQNPRHLVRRRGQEARLRCSPMKGHSHVYWYRQLPEEGLKFMVYLQKENIIDESGMPKERFSAEFPKEGPSILRIQQVVRGDSAAYFCASSLGDNEQYFGPGTRLTVT.

This chain uses TRBV19 with TRBJ2-1; TRBD2 matches 15 bases. The germline CDR1 and CDR2 sequences are LNHDA and SQIVND (reference sequence). The CDR3 loop spans 16 amino acids. The V gene end was trimmed by 5 bases and the J gene end by 4 bases; junction bases not matched to a gene: 3. The CDR3 loop reads CASSVGTSGGYNEQFF. The CDR3 DNA sequence: TGTGCCAGTAGTGTCGGGACTAGCGGGGGGTACAATGAGCAGTTCTTC.